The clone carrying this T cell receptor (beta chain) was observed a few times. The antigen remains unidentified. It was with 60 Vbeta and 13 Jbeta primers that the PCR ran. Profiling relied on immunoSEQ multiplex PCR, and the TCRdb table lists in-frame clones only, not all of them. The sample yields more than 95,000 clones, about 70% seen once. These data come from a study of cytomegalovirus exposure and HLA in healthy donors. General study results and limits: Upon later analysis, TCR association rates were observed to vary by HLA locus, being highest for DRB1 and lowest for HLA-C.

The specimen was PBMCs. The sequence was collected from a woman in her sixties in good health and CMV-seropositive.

CDR3 sequence (DNA): TGTGCCAGCAGTACGGGGGGGAACACTGAAGCTTTCTTT. This gives the protein CASSTGGNTEAFF. The V gene is TRBV11-3, the J gene TRBJ1-1, with a tentative D call TRBD1 (5 bases). V lost 6 bases, J lost 1 base, and 9 bases lay in between. CDR3 size: 13 residues. Germline values: CDR1 SGHNT, CDR2 YENEEA.